These 26 T cell receptor beta chains were all obtained from the same sample, sequenced in a study of shared clonotypes between healthy human individuals. TCRdb's table, derived via immunoSEQ multiplex PCR, lists solely in-frame clones and lacks some. The table records roughly 2.6 million clones, roughly 92% of them present only once. The sample consisted of naive CD4+ T cells sorted from blood. Regarding subset: CD45RA+ positively selected. These receptors were collected from a young man in good health.

The genes are TRBV5-6 and TRBJ1-1; TRBD1 is a possible D gene (5 bases). Germline CDR1 SGHDT, CDR2 YYEEEE. V was shortened by 6 bases and J by 6 bases, with 18 bases between the two germline ends. CDR3 length: 14 residues. In DNA, the CDR3 is TGTGCCAGCACCCCTGTTGGGAGGGGTGCTGAAGCTTTCTTT. Encoded protein: CASTPVGRGAEAFF.

The rearrangement links TRBV18 to TRBJ2-5, with D possibly matching TRBD2 (6 bases). The CDR3 totals 14 residues. Trimming shortened V by 2 bases and J by 5 bases, and 12 bases separated the two germline ends. CDR1 KGHSH and CDR2 LQKENI come from the germline V gene. The CDR3 protein is CASSPGGPWETQYF. For the CDR3, the DNA is TGTGCCAGCTCACCAGGAGGGCCCTGGGAGACCCAGTACTTC.

The V and J genes are TRBV12-2 and TRBJ1-2; the table gives TRBD1 as D, unverified against the DNA. TRBV12-2 is described as a pseudogene. CDR3 length: 19 amino acids. The CDR3 bases are TGTGCAAGTCGCGCTCAAAGCTCCCGGGACAGGGGGCGAGGTCAGGGCTACACCTTC. It encodes CASRAQSSRDRGRGQGYTF.

The chain carries TRBV6-6 and TRBJ1-2; D not certain. This CDR3 has 15 residues. V was shortened by 7 bases and J by 6 bases, with 21 bases between the two germline ends. CDR1 is MNHNY and CDR2 is SVGAGI in the germline V gene (reference sequence). The CDR3 here is CASTSLGRFSHGYTF. For the CDR3, the DNA is TGTGCCAGCACCTCCCTAGGCCGGTTCTCCCATGGCTACACCTTC.

This clone was seen more than once but under ten times. This rearrangement joins TRBV25-1 to TRBJ1-1; 9 bases map to TRBD1. This CDR3 has 13 amino acids. The junction had 3 bases not matched to a gene; V was cut back by 7 bases and J by 3 bases. In germline, CDR1 is MGHDK, CDR2 SYGVNS. The CDR3 loop reads CASKGQGDTEAFF. In nucleotides, the CDR3 is TGTGCCAGCAAGGGACAGGGTGACACTGAAGCTTTCTTT.

Notes on this clone: Other DNA sequences in the same sample also yield this CDR3. The genes are TRBV30 and TRBJ2-3; the D is unclear. With 0 bases removed from V and 3 bases from J, the gap between germline ends came to 7 bases. Germline CDR1 is GTSNPN and CDR2 is SVGIG (reference sequence). The length of the CDR3 is 13 residues. This chain's CDR3 is CAWSVIATDTQYF. In DNA form, the CDR3 reads TGTGCCTGGAGTGTAATAGCTACAGATACGCAGTATTTT.

The chain has TRBV5-1 and TRBJ2-3; 7 positions match TRBD1. The CDR3 spans 16 residues. V gave up 2 bases and J gave up 2 bases; unmatched junction bases: 8. Germline lookup yields CDR1 SGHRS and CDR2 YFSETQ. Here the CDR3 DNA reads TGCGCCAGCAGCTTCTTCCTCGGACAGGTCACAGATACGCAGTATTTT. Translating gives CASSFFLGQVTDTQYF.

V and J are TRBV5-4 and TRBJ2-3; TRBD2 matches at 11 bases. V gave up 4 bases and J gave up 2 bases; unmatched junction bases: 6. The CDR3 totals 16 residues. CDR1 and CDR2 (germline): SGHNT, YYREEE (reference sequence). The CDR3 region is CASSIGTSGNTDTQYF. The CDR3, as DNA: TGTGCCAGCAGCATTGGGACTAGCGGCAACACAGATACGCAGTATTTT.

The genes are TRBV27 and TRBJ2-3, with TRBD2 matching 11 bases. CDR1 is MNHEY, CDR2 SMNVEV, per germline (reference sequence). The V and J ends lost 1 base and 1 base, in that order; junction bases with no gene match: 4. The CDR3 consists of 17 residues. CDR3 sequence: CASSLYGTSGRTDTQYF. In DNA form, the CDR3 reads TGTGCCAGCAGTTTATATGGGACTAGCGGACGCACAGATACGCAGTATTTT.

The V call is TRBV7-9, the J call TRBJ2-5; D might be TRBD1 (5 bases). The CDR3 spans 15 residues. V shed 1 base and J shed 1 base, with 10 bases lying between them. Germline CDR1 is SEHNR and CDR2 is FQNEAQ (reference sequence). The CDR3 DNA is TGTGCCAGCAGCTTAGTTCCCAGGGCCCAAGAGACCCAGTACTTC. Translated: CASSLVPRAQETQYF.

V and J are TRBV2 and TRBJ1-1, with a possible D match to TRBD1 (5 bases). Germline-derived CDR1 and CDR2 are SNHLY and FYNNEI. This CDR3 is 11 amino acids long. Trimming took off 4 bases at V and 9 bases at J, with 9 bases between the two ends. The CDR3 protein is CASSGGSKAFF. In DNA, the CDR3 is TGTGCCAGCAGTGGGGGGTCTAAAGCTTTCTTT.

The DNA of the CDR3 is TGTGCCATCAGTGAAGACGGGCTGAAACTGTTTTTT. This codes for CAISEDGLKLFF. The rearrangement uses TRBV10-3 and TRBJ1-4; D call uncertain. V gave up 3 bases and J gave up 11 bases, with 10 bases separating them. This CDR3 is 12 amino acids long. Germline CDR1 ENHRY, CDR2 SYGVKD.

The genes are TRBV25-1 and TRBJ2-2; TRBD2 matches at 9 bases. The CDR3 is 15 residues long. Germline values: CDR1 MGHDK, CDR2 SYGVNS. After removal of 4 bases from V and 4 bases from J, the junction contained 4 bases not matched to a gene. CDR3 bases: TGTGCCAGCAGTGTGGCGGGGGGGAGCACCGGGGAGCTGTTTTTT. Residues: CASSVAGGSTGELFF. The whole variable domain, remainder taken from reference TRBV25-1 and TRBJ2-2, is EADIYQTPRYLVIGTGKKITLECSQTMGHDKMYWYQQDPGMELHLIHYSYGVNSTEKGDLSSESTVSRIRTEHFPLTLESARPSHTSQYLCASSVAGGSTGELFFGEGSRLTVL.

Worth noting for this clone: Other DNA sequences in the same sample also yield this CDR3. The chain employs TRBV6-5 and TRBJ2-1, with 7 bases aligning to TRBD1. The CDR3 is 11 amino acids. The germline V gene encodes CDR1 MNHEY and CDR2 SVGAGI. The J segment lost 7 bases and the V segment lost 7 bases, leaving 1 base of the junction unmatched. CDR3 in DNA: TGTGCCAGCACCAGGGGGAATGAGCAGTTCTTC. This sequence encodes CASTRGNEQFF.

The rearrangement joins TRBV28 to TRBJ1-2, with no clear D. V gave up 3 bases and J gave up 4 bases, with 15 bases separating them. The germline CDR1 and CDR2 sequences are MDHEN and SYDVKM. The CDR3 is 15 amino acids. As DNA, the CDR3 is TGTGCCAGCAGTTTGGATCTCCTTGACTCCTATGGCTACACCTTC. It is translated as CASSLDLLDSYGYTF.

This clone was counted a single time. The chain is built from TRBV15 and TRBJ2-1; the D gene is possibly TRBD1 (6 bases). V shed 1 base and J shed 3 bases, with 13 bases lying between them. The CDR3 is 16 residues long. Looked up from germline, CDR1 is LNHNV and CDR2 is YYDKDF (reference sequence). Written as DNA, the CDR3 is TGTGCCACCAGCAGAGTGGGACGGGACAACTACAATGAGCAGTTCTTC. Translating it yields CATSRVGRDNYNEQFF.

The chain links TRBV5-1 to TRBJ2-3, with D possibly being TRBD2 (6 bases). CDR1 is SGHRS and CDR2 is YFSETQ in the germline V gene. V was clipped by 4 bases and J by 1 base, with 13 bases between them. This CDR3 spans 15 amino acids. The CDR3 is CASSPQGGGTDTQYF. The CDR3 nucleotides read TGCGCCAGCAGCCCCCAAGGCGGGGGCACAGATACGCAGTATTTT.

This rearrangement joins TRBV2 to TRBJ2-5, with TRBD2 matching over 11 bases. The J segment lost 4 bases and the V segment lost 6 bases, leaving 7 bases of the junction unmatched. CDR1 SNHLY and CDR2 FYNNEI come from the germline V gene. CDR3 size: 15 residues. In DNA, the CDR3 is TGTGCCAGCAGGAGGACCGGGACTAGCGGAGAGACCCAGTACTTC. This translates into CASRRTGTSGETQYF. The complete variable domain, with remaining parts taken from reference TRBV2 and TRBJ2-5, reads EPEVTQTPSHQVTQMGQEVILRCVPISNHLYFYWYRQILGQKVEFLVSFYNNEISEKSEIFDDQFSVERPDGSNFTLKIRSTKLEDSAMYFCASRRTGTSGETQYFGPGTRLLVL.

This clone was counted a single time. The chain links TRBV7-8 to TRBJ1-6; a possible D gene is TRBD1 (6 bases). Trimming cost V 6 bases and J 1 base, with 10 bases left between them. The CDR3 sequence is 15 residues long. Germline CDR1 SGHVS, CDR2 FQNEAQ. The CDR3 protein is CASSIGQSYNSPLHF. CDR3 nucleotides: TGTGCCAGCAGTATTGGACAGTCCTATAATTCACCCCTCCACTTT.

V gene TRBV27 combines with J gene TRBJ2-1; the match to TRBD2 covers 13 bases. The CDR3 totals 19 residues. V shed 5 bases and J 2 bases; nucleotides not matched to a gene: 12. Looked up from germline, CDR1 is MNHEY and CDR2 is SMNVEV (reference sequence). In nucleotides, the CDR3 is TGTGCCAGCAGTCCCTGGAAGGGACTAGCGGGGCCAACCTACAATGAGCAGTTCTTC. Protein product: CASSPWKGLAGPTYNEQFF.

The chain uses TRBV25-1 and TRBJ1-2; D is unclear. CDR3 length: 17 residues. Germline-derived CDR1 and CDR2 are MGHDK and SYGVNS. Trimming cost V 1 base and J 4 bases, with 19 bases left between them. For the CDR3, the DNA is TGTGCCAGCAGTGAATCCGGCGACCTCACCCAATCCTATGGCTACACCTTC. This translates into CASSESGDLTQSYGYTF.

The chain couples TRBV12-2 to TRBJ2-4; the DNA was not compared with TRBD2, the D call given in the table. TRBV12-2 is an annotated pseudogene. This CDR3 has 13 residues. The CDR3 DNA reads TGTGCAAGTCCTCCGGGGGGCAAAAACATTCAGTACTTC. As protein: CASPPGGKNIQYF.

This chain joins TRBV4-1 and TRBJ2-1, with TRBD1 matching over 8 bases. Germline trimming cut 1 base from V and 7 bases from J; bases unmatched to any gene: 9. Germline loops: CDR1 MGHRA, CDR2 YSYEKL. This CDR3 contains 16 residues. The CDR3 is CASSQGKDREWNEQFF. The CDR3 DNA reads TGCGCCAGCAGCCAAGGAAAGGACAGGGAATGGAATGAGCAGTTCTTC.

The J gene is TRBJ2-7, the V gene TRBV5-1; D unresolved. V lost 0 bases, J lost 2 bases, and 12 bases lay in between. This CDR3 comprises 15 residues. Per germline, CDR1 SGHRS and CDR2 YFSETQ. The CDR3 here is CASSLAYGSTYEQYF. The CDR3 bases are TGCGCCAGCAGCTTGGCCTACGGGTCCACCTACGAGCAGTACTTC.

The chain has TRBV28 and TRBJ2-7; D remains ambiguous. CDR3 length: 16 residues. V was cut by 5 bases and J by 3 bases, with 20 bases left in between. Per the germline V gene, CDR1 is MDHEN and CDR2 is SYDVKM. The CDR3 protein is CASSNRNARTFYEQYF. Here the CDR3 DNA reads TGTGCCAGCAGTAACCGTAATGCCCGGACGTTCTACGAGCAGTACTTC.

V gene TRBV9 combines with J gene TRBJ1-4, with a weak D call TRBD1 (5 bases). V dropped 4 bases and J dropped 3 bases, with 13 bases sitting between them. The CDR3 spans 15 residues. Looked up from germline, CDR1 is SGDLS and CDR2 is YYNGEE. In DNA, the CDR3 is TGTGCCAGCAGCCTGGATGGGACGGCTAATGAAAAACTGTTTTTT. Translating it yields CASSLDGTANEKLFF.